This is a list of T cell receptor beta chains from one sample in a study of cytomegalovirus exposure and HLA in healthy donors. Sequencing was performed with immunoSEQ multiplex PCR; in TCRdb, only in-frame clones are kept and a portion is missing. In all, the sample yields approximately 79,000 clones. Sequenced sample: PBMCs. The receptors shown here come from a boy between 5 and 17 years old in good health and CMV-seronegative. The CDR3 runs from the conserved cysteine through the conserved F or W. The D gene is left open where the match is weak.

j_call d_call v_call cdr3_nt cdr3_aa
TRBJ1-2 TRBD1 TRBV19 TGTGCCAGTAGCCCCTCGGGACAGGGATTCGCCTATGGCTACACCTTC CASSPSGQGFAYGYTF
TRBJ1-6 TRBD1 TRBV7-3 TGTGCCAGCAGCTTGGACAGGGGTGGGTCACCCCTCCACTTT CASSLDRGGSPLHF
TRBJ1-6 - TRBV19 TGTGCCAGTAGTATACTACACCCCGGGACCCTCCACTTT CASSILHPGTLHF
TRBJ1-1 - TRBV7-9 TGTGCCAGCAGCAGGGCGGGAGCTTTCTTT CASSRAGAFF
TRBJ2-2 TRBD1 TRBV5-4 TGTGCCAGCAGCTTGGTAGGACAGGAGCCCACCGGGGAGCTGTTTTTT CASSLVGQEPTGELFF
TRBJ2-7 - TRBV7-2 TGTGCCAGCAGCTTAGATTTTTCAGACTACGAGCAGTACTTC CASSLDFSDYEQYF
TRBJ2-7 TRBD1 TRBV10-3 TGTGCCATCAGTGGCGGGACAGGGGCCTACGAGCAGTACTTC CAISGGTGAYEQYF
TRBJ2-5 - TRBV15 TGTGCCACCAGCAGAGCGGCGAGCGTACAAGAGACCCAGTACTTC CATSRAASVQETQYF
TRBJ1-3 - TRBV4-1 TGCGCCAGCAGCCCTGAAGGGGCAGCGAAAACCTCTGGAAACACCATATATTTT CASSPEGAAKTSGNTIYF
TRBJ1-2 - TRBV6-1 TGTGCCAGCAGTGAAGCGGGCAGGAATGGCTACACCTTC CASSEAGRNGYTF
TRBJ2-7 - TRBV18 TGTGCCAGCTCACCAAGAACAGAATCCTACGAGCAGTACTTC CASSPRTESYEQYF
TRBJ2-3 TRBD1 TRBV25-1 TGTGCCAGCAGTTACGTTAGCAGGGGGTCCACAGATACGCAGTATTTT CASSYVSRGSTDTQYF
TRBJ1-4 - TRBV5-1 TGCGCCAGCAGTTCTTATAGCGGGGCAACTAATGAAAAACTGTTTTTT CASSSYSGATNEKLFF
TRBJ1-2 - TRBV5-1 TGCGCCAGCAGCTTGTTGCCCAGGCACCACTATGGCTACACCTTC CASSLLPRHHYGYTF
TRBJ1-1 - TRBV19 TGTGCCAGTAGTCTCATTCCGGGACAAAGGAACACTGAAGCTTTCTTT CASSLIPGQRNTEAFF
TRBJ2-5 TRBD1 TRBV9 TGTGCCAGCAGCGTAGACAGGGGGATGGAGACCCAGTACTTC CASSVDRGMETQYF
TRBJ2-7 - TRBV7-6 TGTGCCAGCAGCTTAGGAGGAAATTACGAGCAGTACTTC CASSLGGNYEQYF
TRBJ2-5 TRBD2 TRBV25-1 TGTGCCAGCAGTGAGGGACTAGTCCTAGAGACCCAGTACTTC CASSEGLVLETQYF
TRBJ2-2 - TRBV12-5 TGTGCTAGTGAGGCAGGGCGGACCGGGGAGCTGTTTTTT CASEAGRTGELFF
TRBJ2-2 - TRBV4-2 TGTGCCAGCAGCCAAGCCTCCAGGGCTGGCGGGGAGCTGTTTTTT CASSQASRAGGELFF
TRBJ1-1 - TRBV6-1 TGTGCCAGCAGGACACAGGCGAACACTGAAGCTTTCTTT CASRTQANTEAFF
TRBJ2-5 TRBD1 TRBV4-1 TGCGCCAGCAGCGAAAGTGGGGCAGGGGGCTTGGAGACCCAGTACTTC CASSESGAGGLETQYF
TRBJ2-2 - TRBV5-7 TGTGCCAGCAGCTTTGGCGGTCCCGGGGAGCTGTTTTTT CASSFGGPGELFF
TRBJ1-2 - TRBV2 TGTGCCAGCAGCGGAACAACAGGGATGGGCGGCTACACCTTC CASSGTTGMGGYTF
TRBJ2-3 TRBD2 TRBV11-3 TGTGCCAGCAGCTTCGGACTAGCGGGGGCGGGGAGAGATACGCAGTATTTT CASSFGLAGAGRDTQYF
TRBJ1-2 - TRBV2 TGTGCCAGCAGATATGGGACACCAAATCGTAGCTATGGCTACACCTTC CASRYGTPNRSYGYTF
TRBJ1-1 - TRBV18 TGTGCCAGCTCACCAAACACAGGGTTGGACACTGAAGCTTTCTTT CASSPNTGLDTEAFF
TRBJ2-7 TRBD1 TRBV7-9 TGTGCCAGCAGCTTCCCGGGACAGGCCTACTACGAGCAGTACTTC CASSFPGQAYYEQYF
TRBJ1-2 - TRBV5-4 TGTGCCAGCAGCTTGGGCGAGAGAACCCGGGACACCCCTAACTATGGCTACACCTTC CASSLGERTRDTPNYGYTF
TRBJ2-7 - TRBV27 TGTGCCAGCAGTTTATCAATGGCGGTCGAGCAGTACTTC CASSLSMAVEQYF
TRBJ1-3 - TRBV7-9 TGTGCCAGCAGCCGAACAGGGAGTAAACGCGGCGGCTCTGGAAACACCATATATTTT CASSRTGSKRGGSGNTIYF
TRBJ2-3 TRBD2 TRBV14 TGTGCCAGCAGCCAGGGAGGGGAGGACATCACAGATACGCAGTATTTT CASSQGGEDITDTQYF
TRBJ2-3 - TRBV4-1 TGCGCCAGCAGTCGGGACATCGGCACAGATACGCAGTATTTT CASSRDIGTDTQYF
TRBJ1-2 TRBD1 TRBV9 TGTGCCAGCAGCGCATCCGGGACAGGGGGCAGCTATGGCTACACCTTC CASSASGTGGSYGYTF
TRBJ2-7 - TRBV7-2 TGTGCCAGCAGCTCCCTGGGGCCTTCCTACGAGCAGTACTTC CASSSLGPSYEQYF
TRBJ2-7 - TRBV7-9 TGTGCCAGCAGCTTAGCGGGGAGCGCCTACGAGCAGTACTTC CASSLAGSAYEQYF
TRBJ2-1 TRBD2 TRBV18 TGTGCCAGCTCCCGGACTAGCGGGGTAGGGTACAATGAGCAGTTCTTC CASSRTSGVGYNEQFF